A single sample is the source of the 27 T cell receptor beta chains below, sequenced in a study of blood T cell repertoires in COVID-19. The repertoire was sequenced with immunoSEQ multiplex PCR; TCRdb's copy has only in-frame clones and lacks some. The sample carries tens of thousands of clones, roughly four fifths recorded once. The sequencing input was peripheral blood. Receptors were obtained from a woman aged 60 to 75 with acute or convalescent COVID-19.

This clone was detected a few times. The rearrangement uses TRBV9 and TRBJ1-6; a possible D gene is TRBD1 (5 bases). This CDR3 contains 15 residues. Trimming removed 4 bases at V and 7 bases at J, with 15 bases between. The V gene's germline CDR1 is SGDLS and CDR2 YYNGEE. CDR3 amino acids: CASSSGGGSNSPLHF. For the CDR3, the DNA is TGTGCCAGCAGCTCCGGCGGGGGGTCAAATTCACCCCTCCACTTT.

This rearrangement joins TRBV3-1 (or the pseudogene TRBV3-2) to TRBJ1-6; the match to TRBD1 covers 7 bases. After removal of 2 bases from V and 6 bases from J, the junction contained 7 bases not matched to a gene. CDR3 size: 16 residues. Germline V gene data show CDR1 as LGHDT and CDR2 as YNNKEL (reference sequence). CDR3 nucleotide sequence: TGTGCCAGCAGCCAATACAAAGGACAGGCTAATTCACCCCTCCACTTT. The encoded protein is CASSQYKGQANSPLHF.

The V gene is TRBV7-9, the J gene TRBJ2-3; the D is unclear. CDR3 size: 14 residues. Trimming left V 3 bases short and J 2 bases short, with 9 bases between. In germline, CDR1 is SEHNR, CDR2 FQNEAQ (reference sequence). The CDR3 is CASSLSRPTDTQYF. CDR3 nucleotide sequence: TGTGCCAGCAGCTTGAGCAGGCCCACAGATACGCAGTATTTT.

The gene calls are TRBV18 and TRBJ2-7, with D unresolved. Germline values: CDR1 KGHSH, CDR2 LQKENI. The CDR3 extends over 12 amino acids. V lost 2 bases to trimming and J lost 5 bases, with 7 bases between them. The CDR3 is CASSPGPDEQYF. CDR3 coding DNA: TGTGCCAGCTCACCAGGGCCCGACGAGCAGTACTTC.

There are a few counts of this clone. The rearrangement links TRBV20-1 to TRBJ2-3; tentatively, D is TRBD2 (6 bases). V was shortened by 3 bases and J by 4 bases, with 20 bases between the two germline ends. Germline-derived CDR1 and CDR2 are DFQATT and SNEGSKA (reference sequence). The CDR3 sequence is 16 residues long. In DNA form, the CDR3 reads TGCAGTGCTAGTACCCCCCGTGGAGGGTCGGCAGATACGCAGTATTTT. It codes for CSASTPRGGSADTQYF.

The count of this clone is one. The chain employs TRBV6-5 and TRBJ2-7; 7 bases are a match to TRBD2. The CDR3 is 14 residues long. The germline gives CDR1 MNHEY, CDR2 SVGAGI. The V segment lost 5 bases and the J segment 7 bases; nucleotides outside the gene matches: 11. The DNA of the CDR3 is TGTGCCAGCAGTCCTAGCGGCTTTAAGGAAGAGCAGTACTTC. Amino acid sequence: CASSPSGFKEEQYF.

This chain connects TRBV10-3 to TRBJ1-3; D gene uncertain. Germline lookup yields CDR1 ENHRY and CDR2 SYGVKD. This CDR3 spans 16 amino acids. Deletions cut 3 bases from V and 0 bases from J, with 12 bases between. In nucleotides, the CDR3 is TGTGCCATCAGTGAAATGGGCAGTGGCTCTGGAAACACCATATATTTT. It codes for CAISEMGSGSGNTIYF.

This clone has a single count. The chain combines TRBV5-1 with TRBJ2-3; tentative D call: TRBD1 (6 bases). With 1 base removed from V and 6 bases from J, the gap between germline ends came to 9 bases. CDR1 and CDR2 (germline): SGHRS, YFSETQ. The CDR3 has 13 amino acids. DNA for the CDR3: TGCGCCAGCAGCTTGCAGGGGAAGGATACGCAGTATTTT. Its translation is CASSLQGKDTQYF.

This rearrangement joins TRBV5-6 to TRBJ2-1, with TRBD2 identical over 14 bases. The CDR3 contains 17 residues. Unmatched junction bases numbered 9, after V lost 5 bases and J lost 5 bases. Germline lookup yields CDR1 SGHDT and CDR2 YYEEEE. CDR3 residues: CASSHGLAGGLNNEQFF. The CDR3 DNA sequence: TGTGCCAGCAGTCATGGACTAGCGGGGGGACTAAACAATGAGCAGTTCTTC.

This clone was recorded once. The V call is TRBV19, the J call TRBJ1-3; 7 bases are shared with TRBD1. CDR1 and CDR2 (germline): LNHDA, SQIVND (reference sequence). The CDR3 sequence is 14 residues long. The J segment lost 6 bases and the V segment lost 7 bases, leaving 9 bases of the junction unmatched. CDR3 nucleotide sequence: TGTGCCAGTACCTGGGACAGCGCCTTAAACACCATATATTTT. Its translation: CASTWDSALNTIYF.

This rearrangement joins TRBV24-1 to TRBJ1-4, with TRBD1 matching 7 bases. The CDR3 consists of 16 residues. V trimming: 9 bases; J trimming: 7 bases; junction bases outside the gene matches: 16. CDR1 and CDR2 from the germline V gene are KGHDR and SFDVKD. The CDR3 bases are TGTGCCACCTCTCCGGGAGGGGGCAAAGGGATTGAAAAACTGTTTTTT. It translates to CATSPGGGKGIEKLFF.

This clone came up a few times. The chain combines TRBV6-5 with TRBJ1-1; D gene unclear. CDR3 length: 15 residues. Germline lookup yields CDR1 MNHEY and CDR2 SVGAGI. The ends were cut back, 0 bases at V and 1 base at J, with 9 bases in the middle. CDR3 DNA: TGTGCCAGCAGTTACTCTCTGCGAGGGAACACTGAAGCTTTCTTT. This sequence encodes CASSYSLRGNTEAFF.

This clone was observed once. The chain employs TRBV3-1 (or the pseudogene TRBV3-2) and TRBJ1-1; 12 bases align to TRBD1. The CDR3 consists of 15 residues. V dropped 4 bases and J dropped 10; count of bases not matched to a gene: 10. Germline CDR1 reads LGHDT; CDR2 reads YNNKEL (reference sequence). The CDR3 sequence is CASSPSGTGGWGAFF. CDR3 sequence (DNA): TGTGCCAGCAGCCCCTCCGGGACAGGGGGCTGGGGAGCTTTCTTT.

Only one count was recorded for this clone. The V gene is TRBV7-3, the J gene TRBJ1-6; D is possibly TRBD1 (6 bases). The length of the CDR3 is 15 residues. V was trimmed by 2 bases and J by 10 bases, leaving 15 bases between them. CDR1 is SGHTA and CDR2 is FQGTGA in the germline V gene. This CDR3 reads CASSLSSGVGSPLHF. CDR3 coding DNA: TGTGCCAGCAGCTTATCGTCAGGGGTCGGATCACCCCTCCACTTT.

This chain links TRBV5-1 with TRBJ1-1; unclear D gene. Trimming stripped 0 bases from V and 0 bases from J, with 9 bases between. Germline values: CDR1 SGHRS, CDR2 YFSETQ. CDR3 length: 15 residues. The CDR3, as DNA: TGCGCCAGCAGCTTGGATGGCAGGTTGAACACTGAAGCTTTCTTT. Encoded protein: CASSLDGRLNTEAFF. Filled out from reference TRBV5-1 and TRBJ1-1, the complete variable domain reads KAGVTQTPRYLIKTRGQQVTLSCSPISGHRSVSWYQQTPGQGLQFLFEYFSETQRNKGNFPGRFSGRQFSNSRSEMNVSTLELGDSALYLCASSLDGRLNTEAFFGQGTRLTVV.

The DNA of the CDR3 is TGTGCCAGCAGCGTAGTGCCGGAGGGCACCGGGGAGCTGTTTTTT. It translates to CASSVVPEGTGELFF. The V call is TRBV9, the J call TRBJ2-2; TRBD2 is a possible D gene (6 bases). Trimming pared 0 bases from V and 4 bases from J, leaving 10 bases between. This CDR3 contains 15 residues. The germline gives CDR1 SGDLS, CDR2 YYNGEE.

This chain connects TRBV29-1 to TRBJ2-2; 7 bases line up with TRBD2. The CDR3 has 14 residues. Germline values: CDR1 SQVTM, CDR2 ANQGSEA. Germline trimming cut 4 bases from V and 1 base from J; bases unmatched to any gene: 3. CDR3 nucleotide sequence: TGCAGCGTTGTCCCGGGGGGGAACACCGGGGAGCTGTTTTTT. Its protein is CSVVPGGNTGELFF.

The chain uses TRBV19 and TRBJ2-1; TRBD1 matches at 7 bases. This CDR3 contains 17 residues. Germline loops: CDR1 LNHDA, CDR2 SQIVND (reference sequence). V gave up 5 bases and J gave up 0 bases; unmatched junction bases: 10. The CDR3 reads CASSEKRGQSSYNEQFF. In DNA form, the CDR3 reads TGTGCCAGTAGTGAAAAGAGGGGACAGAGCTCCTACAATGAGCAGTTCTTC.

The chain combines TRBV19 with TRBJ2-7, with 7 bases that match TRBD2. Germline CDR1 and CDR2: LNHDA and SQIVND (reference sequence). CDR3 length: 14 amino acids. The V and J ends lost 3 bases and 4 bases, in that order; junction bases with no gene match: 6. This chain's CDR3 is CASSMGGVGYEQYF. The CDR3, as DNA: TGTGCCAGTAGTATGGGGGGGGTCGGATACGAGCAGTACTTC.

Here the CDR3 reads CASSVGSGEMDTQYF. The CDR3 DNA sequence: TGTGCCAGCAGTGTGGGTAGCGGGGAAATGGATACGCAGTATTTT. This chain links TRBV6-4 with TRBJ2-3, with TRBD2 matching 8 bases. Germline assignment: CDR1 MRHNA and CDR2 SNTAGT. Trimming cost V 4 bases and J 6 bases; bases outside gene matches: 9. The CDR3 spans 15 residues.

The rearrangement links TRBV14 to TRBJ1-2; tentatively, D is TRBD1 (6 bases). The CDR3 has 15 amino acids. Between the trimmed V and J ends, which lost 0 bases and 3 bases, there was a span of 11 bases. The germline CDR1 and CDR2 sequences are SGHDN and FVKESK. CDR3 nucleotides: TGTGCCAGCAGCCAAGATAGGGGGATGCACTATGGCTACACCTTC. Encoded protein: CASSQDRGMHYGYTF.

The gene calls are TRBV6-5 and TRBJ1-1; D is undetermined. The germline V gene encodes CDR1 MNHEY and CDR2 SVGAGI. The CDR3 loop spans 13 amino acids. Trimming removed 7 bases from V and 1 base from J, with 10 bases in between. CDR3 residues: CASTRMANTEAFF. Written as DNA, the CDR3 is TGTGCCAGCACTCGCATGGCGAACACTGAAGCTTTCTTT.

The chain employs TRBV9 and TRBJ2-5, with D unclear. The germline CDR1 and CDR2 sequences are SGDLS and YYNGEE. The CDR3 loop spans 13 amino acids. Trimming pared 0 bases from V and 2 bases from J, leaving 5 bases between. In nucleotides, the CDR3 is TGTGCCAGCAGCGTAGGAGTACAAGAGACCCAGTACTTC. This gives the protein CASSVGVQETQYF.

The V call is TRBV24-1, the J call TRBJ2-3; the match to TRBD2 covers 14 bases. The CDR3 sequence is 14 residues long. With V trimmed by 12 bases and J by 6 bases, 7 bases remained unmatched. Germline V lookup: CDR1 KGHDR, CDR2 SFDVKD. CDR3 protein: CASGLAGGGDTQYF. In DNA, the CDR3 is TGTGCCTCAGGACTAGCGGGGGGCGGGGATACGCAGTATTTT.

The rearrangement uses TRBV9 and TRBJ1-4; TRBD1 is a possible D gene (5 bases). This CDR3 region has 16 residues. V was trimmed by 0 bases and J by 5 bases, leaving 14 bases between them. Germline CDR1 is SGDLS and CDR2 is YYNGEE. The chain's CDR3 is CASSVGLIGGNEKLFF. The CDR3 DNA follows: TGTGCCAGCAGCGTAGGGCTCATCGGGGGAAATGAAAAACTGTTTTTT.

J is TRBJ1-2 and V is TRBV18; 9 bases align to TRBD1. The V gene's germline CDR1 is KGHSH and CDR2 LQKENI. The CDR3 is 16 amino acids. The V and J ends lost 3 bases and 7 bases, in that order; junction bases with no gene match: 12. CDR3 DNA sequence: TGTGCCAGCTCACCGGATCCTACCGGGACAGGGTTTGGCTACACCTTC. It translates to CASSPDPTGTGFGYTF.

The chain combines TRBV18 with TRBJ2-5; 9 positions match TRBD1. V trimming: 3 bases; J trimming: 7 bases; junction bases outside the gene matches: 12. This CDR3 has 16 amino acids. In germline, CDR1 is KGHSH, CDR2 LQKENI. DNA of the CDR3: TGTGCCAGCTCACCGTCTCTTCGGACAGGGGAAGGGACCCAGTACTTC. Translated: CASSPSLRTGEGTQYF.